These 22 T cell receptor beta chains share one sample of origin, sequenced in a study of monozygotic twins with inflammatory bowel disease. TCRdb reprocessed the 5' RACE reads; each CDR3 protein has one entry and no DNA is given. The data include approximately 160,000 distinct CDR3 sequences; the top ten clones carry approximately 7%. Sequenced: blood. Receptors originate from a human donor with ulcerative colitis or Crohn's disease, or a healthy co-twin of an affected twin (not recorded which).

The chain carries TRBV16 and TRBJ1-1. Germline-derived CDR1 and CDR2 are KGHSY and FQNENV. CDR3 size: 14 residues. CDR3 sequence: CASSQQAGPTEAFF.

The CDR3 region is CASSQSGIIYNEQFF. The chain employs TRBV7-9 and TRBJ2-1; absent DNA, TCRdb's TRBD2 call cannot be checked. Germline-derived CDR1 and CDR2 are SEHNR and FQNEAQ (reference sequence). This CDR3 contains 15 residues.

The rearrangement joins TRBV29-1 to TRBJ2-1; the TRBD1 assignment by TCRdb is unverifiable without DNA. The germline V gene has CDR1 SQVTM and CDR2 ANQGSEA. The CDR3 runs 12 residues. CDR3 amino acids: CSVSGQFNEQFF.

The genes are TRBV19 and TRBJ1-2. This CDR3 is 15 amino acids long. Germline V gene data show CDR1 as LNHDA and CDR2 as SQIVND (reference sequence). The CDR3 sequence: CASSIPGLKNYGYTF.

The genes are TRBV6-5 and TRBJ1-4; without DNA, the TCRdb call of TRBD1 cannot be checked. This CDR3 contains 16 residues. CDR1 and CDR2 from the germline V gene are MNHEY and SVGAGI. This CDR3 reads CASSYRTGEPNEKLFF.

The J gene is TRBJ2-7, the V gene TRBV7-9. CDR1 SEHNR and CDR2 FQNEAQ come from the germline V gene (reference sequence). The CDR3 is made up of 16 amino acids. The CDR3 spells CASSWLALGSSYEQYF. Full variable domain (outside the CDR3, taken from reference TRBV7-9 and TRBJ2-7): DTGVSQNPRHKITKRGQNVTFRCDPISEHNRLYWYRQTLGQGPEFLTYFQNEAQLEKSRLLSDRFSAERPKGSFSTLEIQRTEQGDSAMYLCASSWLALGSSYEQYFGPGTRLTVT.

The CDR3 region is CSATGTSGGGETQYF. The chain links TRBV20-1 to TRBJ2-5; TCRdb's D gene call, TRBD2, goes unchecked for lack of DNA. This CDR3 is 15 amino acids long. Germline lookup yields CDR1 DFQATT and CDR2 SNEGSKA (reference sequence).

The chain uses TRBV6-1 and TRBJ1-5. This CDR3 has 15 residues. Per the germline V gene, CDR1 is MNHNS and CDR2 is SASEGT. The CDR3 protein is CASSHDIDSNQPQHF.

The chain combines TRBV12-3 or TRBV12-4 with TRBJ1-2; TCRdb gives TRBD1 as the D gene, but with no DNA this cannot be confirmed. The CDR3 runs to 15 residues. CDR3 in amino acids: CASSLARGPNYGYTF.

The chain joins TRBV5-6 to TRBJ2-3; TCRdb lists TRBD2, though no DNA is available to test this call. CDR3 length equals 18 residues. Germline loops: CDR1 SGHDT, CDR2 YYEEEE. The CDR3 spells CASSLDLGSGRAGDTQYF.

This chain joins TRBV29-1 and TRBJ1-5; TCRdb lists TRBD1, though no DNA is available to test this call. The CDR3 runs 13 residues. Germline CDR1 reads SQVTM; CDR2 reads ANQGSEA. This chain's CDR3 is CSVAGQGKQPQHF.

The V gene is TRBV4-3, the J gene TRBJ2-3; the D gene TCRdb calls, TRBD2, cannot be checked with no DNA. Germline assignment: CDR1 LGHNA and CDR2 YSLEER. The CDR3 sequence is 16 residues long. The CDR3: CASSQDVAGGTDTQYF.

The chain recombines TRBV7-2 with TRBJ1-5. The germline V gene has CDR1 SGHTA and CDR2 FQGNSA. The CDR3 length is 14 residues. This CDR3 is CASSPIWSNQPQHF.

The chain has TRBV20-1 and TRBJ1-4. The CDR3 length is 12 residues. The germline CDR1 and CDR2 sequences are DFQATT and SNEGSKA (reference sequence). The CDR3 is CSARDVWEKLFF.

The chain uses TRBV30 and TRBJ1-2. The CDR3 is 13 amino acids. Germline CDR1 GTSNPN, CDR2 SVGIG (reference sequence). CDR3 residues: CAWSKSQPYGYTF.

The gene calls are TRBV20-1 and TRBJ2-7; the D call of TRBD1 rests on TCRdb alone, since no DNA is present to check it. The CDR3 loop spans 17 amino acids. The V gene's germline CDR1 is DFQATT and CDR2 SNEGSKA (reference sequence). CDR3 region: CSARDEAQPYTSYEQYF.

This rearrangement joins TRBV11-2 to TRBJ1-2; TCRdb returns TRBD1, unconfirmable since there is no DNA. This CDR3 region has 18 residues. CDR1 and CDR2 from the germline V gene are SGHAT and FQNNGV. CDR3: CASSLEFLGQGGDYGYTF.

The chain links TRBV6-5 to TRBJ1-5; the TRBD1 assignment by TCRdb is unverifiable without DNA. This CDR3 region has 12 residues. Per the germline V gene, CDR1 is MNHEY and CDR2 is SVGAGI. CDR3: CASNSVGQPQHF.

The J gene is TRBJ1-6, the V gene TRBV10-3. The CDR3 has 14 amino acids. Germline V lookup: CDR1 ENHRY, CDR2 SYGVKD. The CDR3 spells CAIKDDTLNSPLHF.

The gene calls are TRBV19 and TRBJ1-2; no DNA is available, so the TRBD1 call from TCRdb remains unchecked. Germline V gene data show CDR1 as LNHDA and CDR2 as SQIVND (reference sequence). The CDR3 consists of 16 residues. This CDR3 is CASSVAGTISNYGYTF. Full variable domain (rest looked up from reference TRBV19 and TRBJ1-2): DGGITQSPKYLFRKEGQNVTLSCEQNLNHDAMYWYRQDPGQGLRLIYYSQIVNDFQKGDIAEGYSVSREKKESFPLTVTSAQKNPTAFYLCASSVAGTISNYGYTFGSGTRLTVV.

This chain joins TRBV5-4 and TRBJ2-1; the D call from TCRdb, TRBD2, cannot be confirmed without DNA. Germline assignment: CDR1 SGHNT and CDR2 YYREEE (reference sequence). The CDR3 totals 14 residues. CDR3 protein: CASSSGLAAWEQFF. The complete variable domain, with remaining parts taken from reference TRBV5-4 and TRBJ2-1, reads ETGVTQSPTHLIKTRGQQVTLRCSSQSGHNTVSWYQQALGQGPQFIFQYYREEENGRGNFPPRFSGLQFPNYSSELNVNALELDDSALYLCASSSGLAAWEQFFGPGTRLTVL.

The chain carries TRBV4-3 and TRBJ2-1; TCRdb designates TRBD1, a call that cannot be tested without DNA. The CDR3 has 14 amino acids. The germline V gene encodes CDR1 LGHNA and CDR2 YSLEER. The CDR3 protein is CASSRRGAYNEQFF.